The table lists the clone carrying this TCR beta chain with a few counts. Antigen specificity is unknown. The source of the sample is a study of T cells after yellow fever vaccination. One entry per CDR3 protein results from TCRdb running MiXCR on the 5' RACE reads. The data contain some 600,000 distinct CDR3 sequences, roughly 17% of them singletons. Points from the study as a whole: Although most clonotypes did not, a small share appeared in both CD4 and CD8 compartments. Booster sampling recovered most clones from primary vaccination (approximately 97% CD4, around 90% CD8).

The germline V gene encodes CDR1 GTSNPN and CDR2 SVGIG (reference sequence). The CDR3 is 13 amino acids. With 1 base clipped from V and 12 bases from J, the junction kept 12 bases outside the gene matches. This sequence was found in a young man who received the YFV17D yellow fever vaccine. The gene calls are TRBV30 and TRBJ2-7; 7 bases agree with TRBD1. Sequenced material: PBMCs, taken 5 to 6 days after the first yellow fever vaccination. The chain's CDR3 is CAWSAAEGTAAYF. CDR3 sequence (DNA): TGTGCCTGGAGTGCCGCGGAAGGGACAGCGGCGTACTTC.